This TCR beta chain was recorded in a study of blood T cells in healthy people across ages. This clonotype is a singleton in its sample. Sample-barcoded 5' priming and a J-beta primer mix drove a second PCR of about 6 to 12 cycles. A template-switch adaptor with 12 random nucleotides tagged each cDNA molecule. TCRdb reprocessed the 5' RACE reads via MiXCR and lists one record per CDR3 protein. This table holds approximately 780,000 distinct CDR3 sequences, about a quarter found once. The data also belong to a second study, concerning T cells of mothers and their children.

The sample taken for sequencing was blood. This TCR came from a boy younger than 18 in good health.

The chain's CDR3 is CASSSTATSYEQYF. The DNA for the CDR3 is TGTGCCAGCAGCTCCACAGCCACCTCCTACGAGCAGTACTTC. V usage is TRBV7-2 and J usage is TRBJ2-7; D remains unclear. Deletions cut 4 bases from V and 0 bases from J, with 10 bases between. Germline values: CDR1 SGHTA, CDR2 FQGNSA. CDR3 length equals 14 residues.